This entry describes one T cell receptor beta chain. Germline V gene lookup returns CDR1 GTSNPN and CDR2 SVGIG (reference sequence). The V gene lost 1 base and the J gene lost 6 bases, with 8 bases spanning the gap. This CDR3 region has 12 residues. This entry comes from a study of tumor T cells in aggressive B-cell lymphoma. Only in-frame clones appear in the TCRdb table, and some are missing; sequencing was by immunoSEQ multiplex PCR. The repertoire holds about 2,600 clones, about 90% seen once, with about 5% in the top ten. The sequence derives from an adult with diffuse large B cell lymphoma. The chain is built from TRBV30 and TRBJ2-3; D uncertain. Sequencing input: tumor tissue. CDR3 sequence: CAWSGPQDTQYF. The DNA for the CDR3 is TGTGCCTGGAGTGGACCACAGGATACGCAGTATTTT.